Below are 22 T cell receptor beta chains sequenced from a single sample in a study of identical twins. A single record per CDR3 protein comes from TCRdb applying MiXCR to the 5' RACE reads. The table shows around 650,000 distinct CDR3 sequences, with 7.1% occurring only once. The same sample was also used in a study of yellow fever vaccine responses in identical twins.

The material sequenced was PBMCs. All receptors come from a woman aged 18-30 years in good health.

This clonotype was observed a handful of times. The chain joins TRBV5-4 to TRBJ1-1; no firm D call. Trimming took 2 bases from V and 4 from J, leaving 12 bases between them. Germline CDR1 SGHNT, CDR2 YYREEE (reference sequence). This CDR3 has 14 residues. Here the CDR3 reads CASSLMGAGTEAFF. CDR3 bases: TGTGCCAGCAGCTTAATGGGAGCTGGCACTGAAGCTTTCTTT.

This chain uses TRBV20-1 with TRBJ2-5; no clear D. The CDR3 contains 14 residues. The germline V gene encodes CDR1 DFQATT and CDR2 SNEGSKA (reference sequence). V dropped 1 base and J dropped 2 bases, with 11 bases sitting between them. The CDR3 reads CSARGNSRQETQYF. CDR3 DNA sequence: TGCAGTGCTAGAGGGAACAGCCGGCAAGAGACCCAGTACTTC.

The sample holds a few counts of this clonotype. The rearrangement joins TRBV20-1 to TRBJ2-2, with 10 bases that match TRBD2. The CDR3 is 15 amino acids. J gave up 7 bases and V 1 base, and 6 bases lay outside the gene matches. Germline V lookup: CDR1 DFQATT, CDR2 SNEGSKA (reference sequence). This chain's CDR3 is CSARALAGEVGELFF. The CDR3 DNA sequence: TGCAGTGCTAGAGCTCTAGCGGGAGAGGTCGGGGAGCTGTTTTTT.

This clonotype was counted ten times or more. The chain uses TRBV13 and TRBJ2-7; 7 bases agree with TRBD1. This CDR3 has 14 amino acids. The ends lost 5 bases at V and 0 bases at J; junction bases unmatched: 4. Germline assignment: CDR1 PRHDT and CDR2 FYEKMQ (reference sequence). Written as DNA, the CDR3 is TGTGCCAGCAGCCCGGGACAGAACTCCTACGAGCAGTACTTC. It codes for CASSPGQNSYEQYF.

As for this clonotype: At one end, the junction sequence differs from germline, possibly due to a read error. The chain couples TRBV11-3 to TRBJ2-6, with D tentatively TRBD1 (5 bases). Germline V gene data show CDR1 as SGHNT and CDR2 as YENEEA. The length of the CDR3 is 15 residues. The CDR3: CASSLQLSGANVLIF. CDR3 nucleotides: TGTGCCAGCAGCCTACAATTATCTGGGGCCAACGTCCTGATTTTC.

This clonotype was counted a few times. J is TRBJ1-6 and V is TRBV20-1; no reliable D call. The CDR3 has 14 residues. Germline loops: CDR1 DFQATT, CDR2 SNEGSKA (reference sequence). The V end lost 5 bases, the J end lost 0 bases, and 8 bases lay between the germline ends. The CDR3 bases are TGCAGTGCTCCCGAGAGCTCCTATAATTCACCCCTCCACTTT. Encoded protein: CSAPESSYNSPLHF.

This rearrangement joins TRBV7-9 to TRBJ2-1; D might be TRBD2 (6 bases). The CDR3 sequence is 15 residues long. Germline V gene lookup returns CDR1 SEHNR and CDR2 FQNEAQ (reference sequence). The germline V and J ends were trimmed by 3 bases and 4 bases, with 13 bases remaining between them. CDR3 nucleotide sequence: TGTGCCAGCAGCTTGGCAGGACTAACGTACAATGAGCAGTTCTTC. Protein product: CASSLAGLTYNEQFF.

This clonotype was observed a handful of times. The genes are TRBV3-1 and TRBJ2-1; TRBD2 agrees at 13 bases. Germline CDR1 is LGHDT and CDR2 is YNNKEL (reference sequence). J was trimmed by 1 base and V by 3 bases; bases with no gene match: 9. The CDR3 totals 19 residues. CDR3 coding DNA: TGTGCCAGCAGCCATACAGGACTAGCGGGAGAGGGGTCCTACAATGAGCAGTTCTTC. Its translation: CASSHTGLAGEGSYNEQFF.

The chain has TRBV29-1 and TRBJ2-5; D may match TRBD1 or TRBD2 (6 bases each). CDR3 length: 14 amino acids. Germline V gene sequence: CDR1 SQVTM, CDR2 ANQGSEA. Deletions cut 4 bases from V and 5 bases from J, with 17 bases between. This chain's CDR3 is CSVALVGGGETQYF. The CDR3 nucleotides read TGCAGCGTTGCCTTAGTTGGAGGGGGGGAGACCCAGTACTTC.

The chain combines TRBV27 with TRBJ2-7, with 11 bases identical to TRBD2. J lost 4 bases, V lost 7 bases, and 6 bases had no gene match. The germline gives CDR1 MNHEY, CDR2 SMNVEV (reference sequence). The CDR3 totals 14 residues. As DNA, the CDR3 is TGTGCCAGCACCCGATCTAGCGGGAGGTACGAGCAGTACTTC. This gives the protein CASTRSSGRYEQYF.

This clonotype was found a few times. This rearrangement joins TRBV19 to TRBJ2-7, with D perhaps matching TRBD1 (6 bases). The CDR3 has 14 residues. Germline loops: CDR1 LNHDA, CDR2 SQIVND (reference sequence). V dropped 5 bases and J dropped 1 base, with 12 bases sitting between them. CDR3 DNA sequence: TGTGCCAGTAGTCCGACAGGAGTGTCCTACGAGCAGTACGTC. Translation: CASSPTGVSYEQYV.

This clonotype was counted a few times. CDR3 in amino acids: CASSLTWGQAVADTQYF. For the CDR3, the DNA is TGTGCCAGCAGCTTGACCTGGGGACAGGCGGTGGCAGATACGCAGTATTTT. This chain joins TRBV11-3 and TRBJ2-3; 8 bases are a match to TRBD1. CDR1 is SGHNT, CDR2 YENEEA, per germline. This CDR3 contains 17 residues. V lost 3 bases, J lost 4 bases, and 12 bases stayed unmatched.

This clonotype was found many times. The chain's CDR3 is CASSFQSGRADEQFF. The CDR3 DNA sequence: TGTGCCAGCAGTTTCCAAAGCGGGAGAGCCGATGAGCAGTTCTTC. The chain couples TRBV12-3 or TRBV12-4 to TRBJ2-1; TRBD2 matches 8 bases. V dropped 3 bases and J dropped 8; count of bases not matched to a gene: 9. This CDR3 region has 15 residues.

The chain links TRBV7-9 to TRBJ2-1; D ambiguous. Per the germline V gene, CDR1 is SEHNR and CDR2 is FQNEAQ (reference sequence). Trimming removed 4 bases from V and 7 bases from J, with 14 bases in between. The CDR3 is 14 amino acids. The CDR3 loop reads CASSSSRVVNEQFF. The CDR3 DNA follows: TGTGCCAGCAGCTCTTCTCGGGTAGTAAATGAGCAGTTCTTC.

This clonotype was counted a few times. The gene calls are TRBV5-1 and TRBJ2-1; 7 nucleotides match TRBD2. Trimming took 5 bases from V and 4 from J; bases not matched to a gene: 9. Germline V lookup: CDR1 SGHRS, CDR2 YFSETQ. This CDR3 comprises 15 residues. CDR3 sequence reads: CASSLLRESYNEQFF. CDR3 bases: TGCGCCAGCAGTCTCCTGCGGGAGTCTTACAATGAGCAGTTCTTC.

The CDR3 spells CSARDLRTGDFNQPQHF. DNA of the CDR3: TGCAGTGCTAGAGATCTAAGGACAGGGGACTTCAATCAGCCCCAGCATTTT. The rearrangement joins TRBV20-1 to TRBJ1-5; 9 bases agree with TRBD1. The CDR3 runs 17 residues. Germline trimming cut 0 bases from V and 3 bases from J; bases unmatched to any gene: 9. Germline CDR1 DFQATT, CDR2 SNEGSKA (reference sequence).

The rearrangement links TRBV24-1 to TRBJ2-1; TRBD1 matches at 10 bases. This CDR3 spans 15 amino acids. V was clipped by 5 bases and J by 6 bases; unmatched bases: 6. Germline loops: CDR1 KGHDR, CDR2 SFDVKD. The CDR3 bases are TGTGCCACCAGTGGAGACAGGGGGCTCATCAATGAGCAGTTCTTC. Its translation is CATSGDRGLINEQFF.

V and J are TRBV6-6 and TRBJ2-3; no firm D call. Germline-derived CDR1 and CDR2 are MNHNY and SVGAGI (reference sequence). This CDR3 has 13 residues. Trimming took off 2 bases at V and 2 bases at J, with 5 bases between the two ends. CDR3 sequence: CASSYSHTDTQYF. As DNA, the CDR3 is TGTGCCAGCAGTTACAGTCACACAGATACGCAGTATTTT.

This clonotype has ten or more counts. The rearrangement links TRBV5-1 to TRBJ2-1, with D uncertain. Germline values: CDR1 SGHRS, CDR2 YFSETQ. V shed 0 bases and J shed 7 bases, with 5 bases lying between them. The CDR3 has 12 amino acids. This CDR3 reads CASSLERNEQFF. The CDR3 DNA reads as TGCGCCAGCAGCTTGGAACGGAATGAGCAGTTCTTC.

This clonotype has more than one count but fewer than ten. The chain combines TRBV18 with TRBJ2-5; tentative D call: TRBD2 (5 bases). Germline-derived CDR1 and CDR2 are KGHSH and LQKENI. V lost 3 bases and J lost 1, with 9 bases in between. There are 14 residues in the CDR3. DNA of the CDR3: TGTGCCAGCTCACCGGGAGTGGGCCAAGAGACCCAGTACTTC. Residues: CASSPGVGQETQYF.

This clonotype came up a few times. This rearrangement joins TRBV27 to TRBJ1-1; 8 nucleotides agree with TRBD1. The V segment lost 4 bases and the J segment 3 bases; nucleotides outside the gene matches: 7. Germline V gives CDR1 MNHEY, CDR2 SMNVEV (reference sequence). The CDR3 is 15 amino acids. The CDR3 spells CASSSRQGPDTEAFF. The CDR3 DNA sequence: TGTGCCAGCAGTTCACGACAGGGGCCTGACACTGAAGCTTTCTTT.

Ten or more counts support this clonotype. The gene calls are TRBV5-1 and TRBJ1-5, with D possibly TRBD1 on 6 matching bases. This CDR3 spans 14 amino acids. The germline gives CDR1 SGHRS, CDR2 YFSETQ. V was trimmed by 0 bases and J by 3 bases, leaving 7 bases between them. CDR3 loop: CASSLGQANQPQHF. DNA for the CDR3: TGCGCCAGCAGCTTGGGACAGGCCAATCAGCCCCAGCATTTT.